These 5 T cell receptor beta chains were sequenced from one sample in a study of cytomegalovirus exposure and HLA in healthy donors. PCR involved 60 Vbeta and 13 Jbeta primers. Sequencing used immunoSEQ multiplex PCR; TCRdb keeps in-frame clones, though not all of them. The sample has roughly 80,000 clones; around 76% are singletons. Sequenced sample: PBMCs. The receptors here all came from a woman between 50 and 59 years old in good health and CMV-seropositive.

In this sample, this clone turned up a few times. The rearrangement links TRBV30 to TRBJ1-1, with D maybe TRBD1 (6 bases). This CDR3 has 13 amino acids. Per germline, CDR1 GTSNPN and CDR2 SVGIG (reference sequence). Here the CDR3 DNA reads TGTGTCTGTACGGGGGGGCCGTGGACTGAAGCTTTCTTT. This encodes CVCTGGPWTEAFF.

This clone was seen only once. The V and J genes are TRBV29-1 and TRBJ2-1; weak D call: TRBD2 (5 bases). Trimming stripped 6 bases from V and 2 bases from J, with 11 bases between. Germline CDR1 reads SQVTM; CDR2 reads ANQGSEA. The CDR3 length is 13 residues. CDR3 loop: CSVSGDTYNEQFF. DNA for the CDR3: TGCAGCGTGTCCGGGGATACCTACAATGAGCAGTTCTTC.

This chain connects TRBV11-2 to TRBJ2-7; the match to TRBD1 covers 9 bases. CDR1 is SGHAT and CDR2 is FQNNGV in the germline V gene. The length of the CDR3 is 15 residues. The trim removed 5 bases at V and 5 bases at J, leaving 10 bases unmatched. The CDR3 protein is CASSALTGGRNEQYF. The DNA for the CDR3 is TGTGCCAGCAGCGCCTTGACAGGGGGAAGAAACGAGCAGTACTTC.

The gene calls are TRBV6-1 and TRBJ2-7; D not certain. The CDR3 sequence is 14 residues long. CDR1 is MNHNS and CDR2 is SASEGT in the germline V gene. V lost 4 bases, J lost 1 base, and 11 bases lay in between. The CDR3: CASSGVSGSYEQYF. In DNA, the CDR3 is TGTGCCAGCAGTGGAGTTTCCGGGTCCTACGAGCAGTACTTC.

Details on this clone: The sample contains more than one DNA sequence encoding this CDR3. The chain couples TRBV4-1 to TRBJ1-5, with TRBD1 matching over 9 bases. The CDR3 has 15 residues. Trimming cost V 2 bases and J 7 bases; bases outside gene matches: 6. Germline V gene lookup returns CDR1 MGHRA and CDR2 YSYEKL. CDR3: CASSQSGTGNQPQHF. The CDR3 nucleotides read TGCGCCAGCAGCCAATCCGGGACAGGGAACCAGCCCCAGCATTTT.